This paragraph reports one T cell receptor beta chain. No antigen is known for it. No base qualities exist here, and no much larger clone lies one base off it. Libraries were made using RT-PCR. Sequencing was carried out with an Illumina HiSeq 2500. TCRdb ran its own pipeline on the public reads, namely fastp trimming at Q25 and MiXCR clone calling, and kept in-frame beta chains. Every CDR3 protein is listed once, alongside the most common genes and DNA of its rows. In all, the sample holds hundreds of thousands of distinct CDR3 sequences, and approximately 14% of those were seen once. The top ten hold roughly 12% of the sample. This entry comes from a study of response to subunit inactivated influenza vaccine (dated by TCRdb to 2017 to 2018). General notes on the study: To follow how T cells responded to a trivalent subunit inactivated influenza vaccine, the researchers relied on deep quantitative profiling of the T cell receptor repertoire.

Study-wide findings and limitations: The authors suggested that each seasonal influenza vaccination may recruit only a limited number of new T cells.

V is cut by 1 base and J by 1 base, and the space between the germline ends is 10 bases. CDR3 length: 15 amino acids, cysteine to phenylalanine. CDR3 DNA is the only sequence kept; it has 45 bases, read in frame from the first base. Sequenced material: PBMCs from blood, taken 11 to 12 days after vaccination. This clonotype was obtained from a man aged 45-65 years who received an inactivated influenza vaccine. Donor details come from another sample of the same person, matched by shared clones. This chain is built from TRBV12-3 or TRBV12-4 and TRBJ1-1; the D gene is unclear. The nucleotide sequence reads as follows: TGTGCCAGCAGTTTAGATTCTACAGCGAACACTGAAGCTTTCTTT. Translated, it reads CASSLDSTANTEAFF.